This entry is about one TCR beta chain. Germline V lookup: CDR1 MNHEY, CDR2 SVGAGI. The CDR3 contains 13 residues. V was clipped by 2 bases and J by 3 bases, with 6 bases between them. The source of the sample is a study of blood T cell repertoires in COVID-19. In the study overall: Researchers got acute and convalescent COVID-19 samples from the United States, Italy and Spain. From T cells, B-cell-depleted T cells, or PBMCs came the material, which was cDNA or gDNA.

Per the original data handling: Scientists estimated how many nucleated cells there were by amplifying reference gene primers. Data came from immunoSEQ multiplex PCR; TCRdb stores just in-frame clones and leaves some out. V, J and clone size were drawn from that table, and D and trimming were deduced from the DNA. The table includes 85,000 to 90,000 clones, 75% to 90% detected once. This clonotype was sampled from a man aged 80 or over with active or convalescent COVID-19. This chain joins TRBV6-5 and TRBJ2-3; no reliable D call. The sequenced sample was peripheral blood. CDR3 bases: TGTGCCAGCAGTTACCCCGGGACAGATACGCAGTATTTT. It codes for CASSYPGTDTQYF.